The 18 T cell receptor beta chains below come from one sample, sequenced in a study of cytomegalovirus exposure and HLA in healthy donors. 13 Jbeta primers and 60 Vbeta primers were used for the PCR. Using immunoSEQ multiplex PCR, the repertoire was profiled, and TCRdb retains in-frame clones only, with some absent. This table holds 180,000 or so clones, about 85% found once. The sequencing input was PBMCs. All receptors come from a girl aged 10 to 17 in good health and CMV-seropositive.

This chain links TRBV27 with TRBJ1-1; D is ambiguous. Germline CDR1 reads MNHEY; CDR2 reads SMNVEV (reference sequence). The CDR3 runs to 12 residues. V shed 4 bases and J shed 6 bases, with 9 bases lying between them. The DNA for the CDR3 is TGTGCCAGCAGTTCAAAGCCGGCTGAAGCTTTCTTT. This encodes CASSSKPAEAFF.

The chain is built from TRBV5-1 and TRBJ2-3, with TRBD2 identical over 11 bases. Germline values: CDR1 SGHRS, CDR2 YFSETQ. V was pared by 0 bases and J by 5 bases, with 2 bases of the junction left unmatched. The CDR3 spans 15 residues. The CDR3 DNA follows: TGCGCCAGCAGCTTGGAACTAGCGGGAGTAGATACGCAGTATTTT. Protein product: CASSLELAGVDTQYF.

The CDR3, as DNA: TGCGCCAGCAGCTTTGAGGGATTTTACAATGAGCAGTTCTTC. Protein sequence: CASSFEGFYNEQFF. The V gene is TRBV5-1, the J gene TRBJ2-1, with TRBD2 as a possible D gene (5 bases). Germline loops: CDR1 SGHRS, CDR2 YFSETQ. The ends were cut back, 2 bases at V and 4 bases at J, with 10 bases in the middle. CDR3 length equals 14 residues.

In DNA form, the CDR3 reads TGTGCCAGCAGCTCTGGGCAGGGGAACACCGGGGAGCTGTTTTTT. It yields the protein CASSSGQGNTGELFF. This rearrangement joins TRBV11-2 to TRBJ2-2; weak D call: TRBD1 (5 bases). Trimming took 4 bases from V and 1 from J, leaving 10 bases between them. CDR1 and CDR2 (germline): SGHAT, FQNNGV. The CDR3 is made up of 15 amino acids. Using reference TRBV11-2 and TRBJ2-2 for the parts outside the CDR3, the full variable domain is EAGVAQSPRYKIIEKRQSVAFWCNPISGHATLYWYQQILGQGPKLLIQFQNNGVVDDSQLPKDRFSAERLKGVDSTLKIQPAKLEDSAVYLCASSSGQGNTGELFFGEGSRLTVL.

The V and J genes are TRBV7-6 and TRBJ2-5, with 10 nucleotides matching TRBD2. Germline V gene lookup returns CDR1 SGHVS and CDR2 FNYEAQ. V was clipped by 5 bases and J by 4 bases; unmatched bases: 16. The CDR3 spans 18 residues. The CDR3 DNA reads TGTGCCAGCAGCCCGGCGGGGTGGTCTAGCGGGAGAGGAGAGACCCAGTACTTC. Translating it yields CASSPAGWSSGRGETQYF. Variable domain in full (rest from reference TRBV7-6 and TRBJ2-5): GAGVSQSPRYKVTKRGQDVALRCDPISGHVSLYWYRQALGQGPEFLTYFNYEAQQDKSGLPNDRFSAERPEGSISTLTIQRTEQRDSAMYRCASSPAGWSSGRGETQYFGPGTRLLVL.

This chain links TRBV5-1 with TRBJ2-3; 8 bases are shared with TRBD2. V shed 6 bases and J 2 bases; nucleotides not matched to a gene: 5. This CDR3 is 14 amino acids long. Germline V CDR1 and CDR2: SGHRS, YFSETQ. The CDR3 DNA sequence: TGCGCCAGCAAATTAGCGGGACTCACAGATACGCAGTATTTT. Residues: CASKLAGLTDTQYF.

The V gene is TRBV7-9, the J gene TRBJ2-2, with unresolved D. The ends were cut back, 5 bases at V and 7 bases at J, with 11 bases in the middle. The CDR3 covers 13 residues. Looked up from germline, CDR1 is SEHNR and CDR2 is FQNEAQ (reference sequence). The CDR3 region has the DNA TGTGCCAGCAGCCGTACAGATGACGGGGAGCTGTTTTTT. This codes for CASSRTDDGELFF.

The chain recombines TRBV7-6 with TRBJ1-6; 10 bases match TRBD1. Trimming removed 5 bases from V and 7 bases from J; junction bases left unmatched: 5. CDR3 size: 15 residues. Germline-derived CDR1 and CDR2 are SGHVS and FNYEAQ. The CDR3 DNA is TGTGCCAGCAGCCTAAAGACAGGGGGCAATTCACCCCTCCACTTT. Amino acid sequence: CASSLKTGGNSPLHF.

CDR3 coding DNA: TGTGCCAGCAGCTTATTGGGGCGTAGGGAGACCCAGTACTTC. It specifies CASSLLGRRETQYF. The V call is TRBV11-1, the J call TRBJ2-5; D perhaps matches TRBD1 (5 bases). This CDR3 contains 14 residues. Germline V gene lookup returns CDR1 SGHAT and CDR2 FQDESV (reference sequence). Trimming shortened V by 2 bases and J by 5 bases, and 12 bases separated the two germline ends.

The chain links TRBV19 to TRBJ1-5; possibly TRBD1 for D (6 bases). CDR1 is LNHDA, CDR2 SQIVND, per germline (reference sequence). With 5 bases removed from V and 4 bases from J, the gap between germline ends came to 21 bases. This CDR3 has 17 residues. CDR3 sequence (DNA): TGTGCCAGTAGTCCCGGGGGGTGGACAGAAATTAATCAGCCCCAGCATTTT. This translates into CASSPGGWTEINQPQHF. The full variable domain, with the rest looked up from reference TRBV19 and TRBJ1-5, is DGGITQSPKYLFRKEGQNVTLSCEQNLNHDAMYWYRQDPGQGLRLIYYSQIVNDFQKGDIAEGYSVSREKKESFPLTVTSAQKNPTAFYLCASSPGGWTEINQPQHFGDGTRLSIL.

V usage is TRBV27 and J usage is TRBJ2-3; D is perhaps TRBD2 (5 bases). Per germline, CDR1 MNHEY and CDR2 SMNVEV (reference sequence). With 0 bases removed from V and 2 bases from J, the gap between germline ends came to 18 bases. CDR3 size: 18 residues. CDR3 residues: CASSLSGGKIPLTDTQYF. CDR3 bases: TGTGCCAGCAGTTTATCAGGAGGTAAAATCCCCCTCACAGATACGCAGTATTTT.

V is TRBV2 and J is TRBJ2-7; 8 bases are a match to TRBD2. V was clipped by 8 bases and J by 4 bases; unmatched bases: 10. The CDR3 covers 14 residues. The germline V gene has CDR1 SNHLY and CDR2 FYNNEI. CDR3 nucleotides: TGTGCCAGCCGGGGGGGTAGCGACCCATACGAGCAGTACTTC. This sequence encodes CASRGGSDPYEQYF. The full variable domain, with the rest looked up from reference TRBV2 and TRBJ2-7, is EPEVTQTPSHQVTQMGQEVILRCVPISNHLYFYWYRQILGQKVEFLVSFYNNEISEKSEIFDDQFSVERPDGSNFTLKIRSTKLEDSAMYFCASRGGSDPYEQYFGPGTRLTVT.

In DNA form, the CDR3 reads TGTGCCAGCAGCTCTACAGGGGGCAGTACGTACACTGAAGCTTTCTTT. This gives the protein CASSSTGGSTYTEAFF. The chain carries TRBV14 and TRBJ1-1, with 9 bases identical to TRBD1. Germline CDR1 is SGHDN and CDR2 is FVKESK. V lost 5 bases and J lost 3; bases outside the gene matches: 10. The CDR3 has 16 residues.

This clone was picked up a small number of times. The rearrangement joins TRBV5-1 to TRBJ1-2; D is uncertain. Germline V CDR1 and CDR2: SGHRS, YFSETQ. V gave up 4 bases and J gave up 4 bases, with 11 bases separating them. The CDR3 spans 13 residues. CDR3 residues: CASSNGLTYGYTF. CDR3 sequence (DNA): TGCGCCAGCAGCAACGGACTGACCTATGGCTACACCTTC. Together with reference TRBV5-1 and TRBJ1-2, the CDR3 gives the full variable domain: KAGVTQTPRYLIKTRGQQVTLSCSPISGHRSVSWYQQTPGQGLQFLFEYFSETQRNKGNFPGRFSGRQFSNSRSEMNVSTLELGDSALYLCASSNGLTYGYTFGSGTRLTVV.

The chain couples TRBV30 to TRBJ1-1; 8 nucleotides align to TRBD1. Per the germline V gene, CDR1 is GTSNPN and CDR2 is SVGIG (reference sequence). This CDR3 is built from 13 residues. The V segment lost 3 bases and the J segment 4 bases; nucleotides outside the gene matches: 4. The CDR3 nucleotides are TGTGCCTGGAGCCGACAGGGGCCCACTGAAGCTTTCTTT. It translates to CAWSRQGPTEAFF.

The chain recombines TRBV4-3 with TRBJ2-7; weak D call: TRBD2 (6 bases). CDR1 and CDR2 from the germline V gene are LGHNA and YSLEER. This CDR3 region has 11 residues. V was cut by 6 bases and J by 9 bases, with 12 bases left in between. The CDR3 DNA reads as TGCGCCAGCAGTTACTCCGGGGGGCAGTACTTC. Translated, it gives CASSYSGGQYF.

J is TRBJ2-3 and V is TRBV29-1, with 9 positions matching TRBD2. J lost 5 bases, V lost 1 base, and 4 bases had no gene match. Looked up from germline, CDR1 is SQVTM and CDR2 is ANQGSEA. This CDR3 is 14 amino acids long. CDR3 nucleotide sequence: TGCAGCGTTGAAGGGGGCGGGAGGGTAGATACGCAGTATTTT. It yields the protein CSVEGGGRVDTQYF.

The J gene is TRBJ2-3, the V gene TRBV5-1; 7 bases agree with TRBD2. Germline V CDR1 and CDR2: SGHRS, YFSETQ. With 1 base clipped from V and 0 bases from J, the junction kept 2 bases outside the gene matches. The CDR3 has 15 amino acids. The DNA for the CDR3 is TGCGCCAGCAGCTTGAGCGGGGTTAGCACAGATACGCAGTATTTT. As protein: CASSLSGVSTDTQYF.